The TCR beta chain described here comes from a study of shared clonotypes between healthy human individuals. Study background: Two women and a few men aged 18 to 49 served as donors.

From CD4+ cells came CD45RA+ naive and CD45RA-negative memory subsets. CDR1 and CDR2 (germline): SGHNT, YYREEE (reference sequence). The ends were cut back, 0 bases at V and 4 bases at J, with 11 bases in the middle. The CDR3 length is 15 residues. Deep-level assay runs were performed. Produced via immunoSEQ multiplex PCR; TCRdb's table is partial and in-frame only. Among around 1.4 million clones listed, approximately 98.5% were seen once. Sequencing was carried out using naive CD4+ T cells sorted from blood. Specified subset: CD45RA+ positively selected. The receptor's source is a man aged 30 to 39 in good health. The chain is built from TRBV5-4 and TRBJ1-3; D might be TRBD1 (6 bases). The CDR3 nucleotides read TGTGCCAGCAGCTTGGGAGGACAGTCCGGAAACACCATATATTTT. The encoded protein is CASSLGGQSGNTIYF.